This passage covers 17 T cell receptor beta chains from one sample sequenced in a study of blood T cell repertoires in COVID-19. Measured with immunoSEQ multiplex PCR; TCRdb has only the in-frame clones, and not every one. This sample has more than 300,000 clones; under 95% occur once, and the top ten carry 3% to 4%. The sequenced sample was peripheral blood. The receptors originated from a woman aged 18-30 years who had recovered from COVID-19.

The V gene is TRBV6-2 or TRBV6-3, the J gene TRBJ2-1, with 9 bases that match TRBD2. With 0 bases clipped from V and 6 bases from J, the junction kept 6 bases outside the gene matches. In germline, CDR1 is MNHEY, CDR2 SVGEGT. The CDR3 spans 16 residues. The CDR3 spells CASSYSGGRAPNEQFF. In DNA, the CDR3 is TGTGCCAGCAGTTACTCCGGCGGGAGGGCCCCCAATGAGCAGTTCTTC.

This chain connects TRBV11-2 to TRBJ1-6; 9 nucleotides align to TRBD1. Germline assignment: CDR1 SGHAT and CDR2 FQNNGV. V dropped 4 bases and J dropped 7; count of bases not matched to a gene: 5. CDR3 length: 15 amino acids. The CDR3 DNA follows: TGTGCCAGCAGCTACCGAGGGACAGGGAATTCACCCCTCCACTTT. Translation: CASSYRGTGNSPLHF.

This chain uses TRBV6-5 with TRBJ1-2, with 10 positions matching TRBD1. The V and J ends lost 5 bases and 5 bases, in that order; junction bases with no gene match: 5. The CDR3 is 14 amino acids. Germline V CDR1 and CDR2: MNHEY, SVGAGI. CDR3 sequence: CASSPLGQGYGYTF. The CDR3 DNA sequence: TGTGCCAGCAGTCCCCTGGGACAGGGGTATGGCTACACCTTC.

In this sample, this clone turned up a few times. The J gene is TRBJ1-5, the V gene TRBV7-8; D is ambiguous. The CDR3 is made up of 13 amino acids. Germline CDR1 is SGHVS and CDR2 is FQNEAQ. Between the trimmed V and J ends, which lost 2 bases and 8 bases, there was a span of 10 bases. CDR3 nucleotides: TGTGCCAGCAGCTTATCCGACAAGAAGCCCCAGCATTTT. Translating it yields CASSLSDKKPQHF.

The CDR3 nucleotides read TGTGCCAGCAGCTCAATCCAGGGGCGAGGGGCCTACGAGCAGTACGTC. Amino acids: CASSSIQGRGAYEQYV. The V gene is TRBV2, the J gene TRBJ2-7, with a possible D match to TRBD1 (6 bases). The V and J ends lost 6 bases and 2 bases respectively, with 20 bases between them. The germline gives CDR1 SNHLY, CDR2 FYNNEI. The CDR3 is made up of 16 amino acids.

This sequence joins TRBV6-5 and TRBJ1-1; 7 nucleotides match TRBD1. The V segment lost 0 bases and the J segment 10 bases; nucleotides outside the gene matches: 5. There are 13 residues in the CDR3. From germline, CDR1 is MNHEY and CDR2 SVGAGI. CDR3 sequence (DNA): TGTGCCAGCAGTTACTCACGACAGGGACGAGCTTTCTTT. Residues: CASSYSRQGRAFF.

This clone appeared once. The chain combines TRBV6-6 with TRBJ2-1; TRBD2 matches at 7 bases. CDR3 length equals 15 residues. The V gene's germline CDR1 is MNHNY and CDR2 SVGAGI (reference sequence). V gave up 0 bases and J gave up 3 bases; unmatched junction bases: 2. CDR3 sequence reads: CASSYSKRGYNEQFF. In DNA form, the CDR3 reads TGTGCCAGCAGTTACTCGAAGCGGGGCTACAATGAGCAGTTCTTC.

The chain has TRBV19 and TRBJ1-5; D may be TRBD1 (6 bases). Germline CDR1 LNHDA, CDR2 SQIVND (reference sequence). V lost 7 bases to trimming and J lost 0 bases, with 13 bases between them. This CDR3 spans 15 amino acids. CDR3 DNA: TGTGCCAGTACCCTAGGGGGTGGTAGCAATCAGCCCCAGCATTTT. Translated: CASTLGGGSNQPQHF.

The chain combines TRBV4-1 with TRBJ1-5, with a tentative D call TRBD1 (6 bases). V was clipped by 7 bases and J by 0 bases, with 13 bases between them. Germline V gene data show CDR1 as MGHRA and CDR2 as YSYEKL. This CDR3 spans 15 amino acids. CDR3: CASNPGHNSNQPQHF. The DNA for the CDR3 is TGCGCCAGCAACCCGGGACACAATAGCAATCAGCCCCAGCATTTT.

This chain links TRBV5-6 with TRBJ1-6; D possibly corresponds to TRBD1 (6 bases). CDR3 length: 15 residues. V lost 6 bases, J lost 1 base, and 11 bases lay in between. The germline gives CDR1 SGHDT, CDR2 YYEEEE. Here the CDR3 DNA reads TGTGCCAGCAACTACAGGGTATCCTATAATTCACCCCTCCACTTT. Protein product: CASNYRVSYNSPLHF.

This chain uses TRBV24-1 with TRBJ2-1; possibly TRBD2 for D (5 bases). This CDR3 has 15 amino acids. The germline V and J ends were trimmed by 3 bases and 7 bases, with 15 bases remaining between them. From germline, CDR1 is KGHDR and CDR2 SFDVKD. The CDR3 reads CATSDIGDPGNEQFF. DNA of the CDR3: TGTGCCACCAGTGATATCGGAGATCCGGGGAATGAGCAGTTCTTC.

The chain is built from TRBV4-1 and TRBJ2-3; no clear D. The germline V gene has CDR1 MGHRA and CDR2 YSYEKL. The V end was cut by 4 bases, the J end by 2 bases, with 7 bases between. This CDR3 is built from 13 residues. The CDR3 loop is CASSRAHTDTQYF. The CDR3, as DNA: TGCGCCAGCAGCCGTGCACACACAGATACGCAGTATTTT.

The V and J genes are TRBV7-9 and TRBJ1-6, with D perhaps TRBD1 (5 bases). This CDR3 is built from 19 residues. The V end lost 5 bases, the J end lost 6 bases, and 26 bases lay between the germline ends. Per germline, CDR1 SEHNR and CDR2 FQNEAQ (reference sequence). CDR3 protein: CASSPPLVGGTPTNSPLHF. CDR3 bases: TGTGCCAGCAGCCCCCCGTTGGTCGGGGGAACTCCTACTAATTCACCCCTCCACTTT.

The chain carries TRBV12-5 and TRBJ1-1, with a possible D match to TRBD1 (6 bases). Germline values: CDR1 LGHNT, CDR2 FRNRAP. V was shortened by 2 bases and J by 1 base, with 17 bases between the two germline ends. The CDR3 has 17 residues. The CDR3 region has the DNA TGTGCTAGTGGTTTGCCCCCGACCCCACAGGGGAACACTGAAGCTTTCTTT. It yields the protein CASGLPPTPQGNTEAFF. The variable domain in full, with the rest retrieved from reference TRBV12-5 and TRBJ1-1, is DARVTQTPRHKVTEMGQEVTMRCQPILGHNTVFWYRQTMMQGLELLAYFRNRAPLDDSGMPKDRFSAEMPDATLATLKIQPSEPRDSAVYFCASGLPPTPQGNTEAFFGQGTRLTVV.

CDR3 in amino acids: CATNRGGATEAFF. The CDR3 nucleotides are TGTGCTACTAATAGAGGGGGGGCCACTGAAGCTTTCTTT. V usage is TRBV12-5 and J usage is TRBJ1-1; possibly TRBD1 for D (6 bases). The germline V gene encodes CDR1 LGHNT and CDR2 FRNRAP. CDR3 length equals 13 residues. V lost 10 bases and J 4 bases, leaving 16 bases between the germline ends.

The chain recombines TRBV5-1 with TRBJ2-1; D unresolved. This CDR3 has 14 amino acids. Trimming left V 1 base short and J 12 bases short, with 17 bases between. In germline, CDR1 is SGHRS, CDR2 YFSETQ. The CDR3 nucleotides are TGCGCCAGCAGCTTGTCTTCGGTCTCCACCGGGCAGTTCTTC. Translation gives CASSLSSVSTGQFF.

The chain has TRBV4-3 and TRBJ2-2, with D possibly being TRBD1 (7 bases). V was pared by 4 bases and J by 5 bases, with 14 bases between. Germline CDR1 and CDR2: LGHNA and YSLEER. This CDR3 comprises 15 residues. CDR3 residues: CASSLKGAGTGELFF. The CDR3 coding sequence is TGCGCCAGCAGCCTCAAGGGGGCGGGGACCGGGGAGCTGTTTTTT.